This is a list of T cell receptor beta chains from one sample in a study of blood T cells in healthy people across ages. TCRdb used MiXCR to reprocess the 5' RACE reads, holding one entry per CDR3 protein. There are about 1.6 million distinct CDR3 sequences in the sample; 30% to 40% occur only once, and roughly 12% lies in the top ten. The sequencing input was blood. The origin of the receptors is a young woman in good health. CDR3s include the opening cysteine and the closing phenylalanine or tryptophan. D genes are given only for firm matches. Not all rows give a size; the values are once, few, many and, for expanded clones, a class.

CDR3 length	V gene	clone size	D gene	J gene	CDR3 DNA	CDR3 protein
14	TRBV4-1	few	.	TRBJ1-2	TGCGCCAGCAGCCAAGCACAGTTACCCTATGGCTACACCTTC	CASSQAQLPYGYTF
14	TRBV9	.	TRBD1	TRBJ2-1	TGTGCCAGCAGCGCCGGACAGGGGCACAATGAGCAGTTCTTC	CASSAGQGHNEQFF
15	TRBV29-1	many	TRBD2	TRBJ2-3	TGCAGCGTTGCGGGACTAGCGGGACCCACAGATACGCAGTATTTT	CSVAGLAGPTDTQYF
13	TRBV20-1	once	.	TRBJ2-7	TGCAGTGCTAGGCCGGGGGGCTGGGACGAGCAGTACTTC	CSARPGGWDEQYF
13	TRBV6-1	.	TRBD1	TRBJ2-4	TGTGCCAGCAACCCGGGACAGGGGAACATTCAGTACTTC	CASNPGQGNIQYF
15	TRBV5-1	.	TRBD1	TRBJ2-7	TGCGCCAGCAGCTTACTCTCCGGGACAGAGTACGAGCAGTACTTC	CASSLLSGTEYEQYF
9	TRBV29-1	many	.	TRBJ1-2	TGCAGCGTGGAGGATGGCTACACCTTC	CSVEDGYTF
17	TRBV25-1	.	TRBD2	TRBJ2-1	TGTGCCAGCAGTGACTCTGGCCCTAGCGGGATCTACAATGAGCAGTTCTTC	CASSDSGPSGIYNEQFF
17	TRBV20-1	.	TRBD2	TRBJ2-1	TGCAGTGCCGTAGGACTAGCGGGACTAAGCTCCTACAATGAGCAGTTCTTC	CSAVGLAGLSSYNEQFF
13	TRBV29-1	many	.	TRBJ2-5	TGCAGCGTTGAAGATCATGTGCGAGAGACCCAGTACTTC	CSVEDHVRETQYF
14	TRBV4-1	once	TRBD1	TRBJ1-1	TGCGCCAGCAGCCGAATAACAGGGGGCACTGAAGCTTTCTTT	CASSRITGGTEAFF
16	TRBV9	.	TRBD1	TRBJ2-2	TGTGCCAGCAGCGCCGGACAGGGGACATCCACCGGGGAGCTGTTTTTT	CASSAGQGTSTGELFF
12	TRBV24-1	few	.	TRBJ2-7	TGTGCCACCAGTCCAGGACCCTACGAGCAGTACTTC	CATSPGPYEQYF
16	TRBV24-1	.	.	TRBJ1-5	TGTGCCACCAGTGACCACAGACAGGTGGCGAATCAGCCCCAGCATTTT	CATSDHRQVANQPQHF
13	TRBV20-1	few	.	TRBJ2-1	TGCAGTGCGCGGAAAACCTCCTACAATGAGCAGTTCTTC	CSARKTSYNEQFF
17	TRBV11-2	few	TRBD2	TRBJ2-5	TGTGCCAGCAGCCACCTCCCCGGGGGGGCCTGGGGAGAGACCCAGTACTTC	CASSHLPGGAWGETQYF
14	TRBV5-1	few	.	TRBJ2-7	TGCGCCAGCAGCTTGGGGCAGAGGGCCGACGAGCAGTACTTC	CASSLGQRADEQYF
20	TRBV4-2	.	.	TRBJ2-1	TGTGCCAGCAGCCAAGATAGGGCTCTAGTGGGGGCCCCCTACTACAATGAGCAGTTCTTC	CASSQDRALVGAPYYNEQFF
15	TRBV9	.	.	TRBJ2-1	TGTGCCAGCAGCCCAGGAAGGTCCGACTACAATGAGCAGTTCTTC	CASSPGRSDYNEQFF
16	TRBV3-1	.	TRBD2	TRBJ2-3	TGTGCCAGCGGTCCATCGGGAGGGGAGCACACAGATACGCAGTATTTT	CASGPSGGEHTDTQYF
16	TRBV3-1	.	.	TRBJ2-5	TGTGCCAGCAGTCGGGCCGAGGGGTTAGTTGGAGAGACCCAGTACTTC	CASSRAEGLVGETQYF
12	TRBV6-6	.	.	TRBJ2-7	TGTGCCAGCGAGGGACCTTCCTACGAGCAGTACTTC	CASEGPSYEQYF
14	TRBV20-1	.	TRBD1	TRBJ2-7	TGCAGTGCTAGGGACAGGGGTCGTCACTACGAGCAGTACTTC	CSARDRGRHYEQYF
14	TRBV21-1	few	.	TRBJ2-7	TGTGCCAGCAGCAAGGCAGGGGGCTTTTACGAGCAGTACTTC	CASSKAGGFYEQYF
13	TRBV21-1	.	.	TRBJ1-2	TGTGCCAGCAGAGGGGCCTCCTGGGGCGGCTACACCTTC	CASRGASWGGYTF
14	TRBV4-1	few	.	TRBJ1-6	TGCGCCAGCAGCCAAGATACCCACTTCGTCACCCTCCACTTT	CASSQDTHFVTLHF
13	TRBV11-1	many	.	TRBJ2-1	TGTGCCAGCAGCCGAGATTTCAACAATGAGCAGTTCTTC	CASSRDFNNEQFF
13	TRBV7-2	many	.	TRBJ2-5	TGTGCCAGCAGCCCGCAGCTTTTAGAGACCCAGTACTTC	CASSPQLLETQYF
13	TRBV6-5	many	.	TRBJ1-2	TGTGCCAGCAGTACCCAAGGAGGGAATGGCTACACCTTC	CASSTQGGNGYTF
15	TRBV29-1	many	.	TRBJ2-1	TGCAGCGCCAGGGGTTTCAGGCTTGGCTACAATGAGCAGTTCTTC	CSARGFRLGYNEQFF
16	TRBV24-1	.	TRBD2	TRBJ2-1	TGTGCCACCAGTGATGCACTAGCGGGCCGTTACAATGAGCAGTTCTTC	CATSDALAGRYNEQFF
14	TRBV6-1	.	.	TRBJ1-5	TGTGCCAGCAGTGAAGGGGTGAGAGGTCAGCCCCAGCATTTT	CASSEGVRGQPQHF
14	TRBV7-9	few	TRBD1	TRBJ2-7	TGTGCCAGCAGCTCCCGGGACAGGGGGCTTGAGCAGTACTTC	CASSSRDRGLEQYF
16	TRBV12-3/TRBV12-4	few	TRBD2	TRBJ2-7	TGTGCCAGCAGCAGAAGACTAGCGGGGCCTTCCTACGAGCAGTACTTC	CASSRRLAGPSYEQYF
16	TRBV18	.	TRBD2	TRBJ2-1	TGTGCCAGCTCACCACGTCTGACTAGCGTTCACAATGAGCAGTTCTTC	CASSPRLTSVHNEQFF
13	TRBV20-1	.	TRBD1	TRBJ2-7	TGCAGTGCTAATTCGGGACAGGGCTGGGAGCAGTACTTC	CSANSGQGWEQYF
14	TRBV28	few	.	TRBJ2-5	TGTGCCAGCAGTCCCCGGAGGGGGAGAGAGACCCAGTACTTC	CASSPRRGRETQYF
14	TRBV28	.	.	TRBJ2-3	TGTGCCAGCAGCTCCGGGTGGGAATCAGATACGCAGTATTTT	CASSSGWESDTQYF
15	TRBV5-1	.	.	TRBJ1-5	TGCGCCAGCAGCTTGAATGGGCTTAGCAATCAGCCCCAGCATTTT	CASSLNGLSNQPQHF
16	TRBV29-1	.	.	TRBJ1-2	TGCAGCGTCCTCTCACCGGACAGCGAGCATAACTATGGCTACACCTTC	CSVLSPDSEHNYGYTF
16	TRBV14	.	.	TRBJ1-1	TGTGCCAGCAGCCAAGTGATGCCCCGTAAGGTCACTGAAGCTTTCTTT	CASSQVMPRKVTEAFF